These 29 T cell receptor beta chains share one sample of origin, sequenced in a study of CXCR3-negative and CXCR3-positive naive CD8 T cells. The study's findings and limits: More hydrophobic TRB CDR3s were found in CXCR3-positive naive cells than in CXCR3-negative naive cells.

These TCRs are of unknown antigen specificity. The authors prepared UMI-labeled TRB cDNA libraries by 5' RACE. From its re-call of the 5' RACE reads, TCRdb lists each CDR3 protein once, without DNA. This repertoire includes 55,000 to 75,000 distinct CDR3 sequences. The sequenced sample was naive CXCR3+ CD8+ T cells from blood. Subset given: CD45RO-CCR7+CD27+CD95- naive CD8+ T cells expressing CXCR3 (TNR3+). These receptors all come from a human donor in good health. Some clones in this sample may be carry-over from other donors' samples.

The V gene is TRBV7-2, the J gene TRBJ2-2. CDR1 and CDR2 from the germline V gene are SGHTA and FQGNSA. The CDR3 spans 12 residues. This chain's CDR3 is CASRPPTGELFF.

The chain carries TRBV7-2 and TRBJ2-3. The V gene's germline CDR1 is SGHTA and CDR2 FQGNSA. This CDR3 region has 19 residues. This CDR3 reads CASSLASPIQWSFSDTQYF.

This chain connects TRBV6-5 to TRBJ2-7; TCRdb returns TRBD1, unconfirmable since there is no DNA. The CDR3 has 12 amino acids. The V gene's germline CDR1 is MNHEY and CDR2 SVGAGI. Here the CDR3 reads CASSQQGYEQYF.

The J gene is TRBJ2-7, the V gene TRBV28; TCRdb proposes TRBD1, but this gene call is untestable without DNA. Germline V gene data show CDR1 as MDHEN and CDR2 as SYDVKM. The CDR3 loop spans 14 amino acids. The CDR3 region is CASSATGGGGEQYF.

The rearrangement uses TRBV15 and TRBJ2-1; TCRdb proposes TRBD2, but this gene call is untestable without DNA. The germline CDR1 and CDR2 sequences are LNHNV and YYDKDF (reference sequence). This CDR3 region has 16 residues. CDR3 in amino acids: CATGSNRVAGYNEQFF.

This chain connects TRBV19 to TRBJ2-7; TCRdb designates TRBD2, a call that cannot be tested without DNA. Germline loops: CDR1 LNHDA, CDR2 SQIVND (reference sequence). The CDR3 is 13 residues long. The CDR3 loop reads CASQQGGEYEQYF.

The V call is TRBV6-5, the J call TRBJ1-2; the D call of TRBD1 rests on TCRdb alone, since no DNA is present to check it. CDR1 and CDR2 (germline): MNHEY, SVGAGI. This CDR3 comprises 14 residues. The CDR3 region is CASSSLTGDNGYTF.

This CDR3 is CASSYIGDNQPQHF. The V call is TRBV5-5, the J call TRBJ1-5; TCRdb's assignment of TRBD1 cannot be checked, as there is no DNA. Germline values: CDR1 SGHKS, CDR2 YYEKEE (reference sequence). The CDR3 has 14 residues.

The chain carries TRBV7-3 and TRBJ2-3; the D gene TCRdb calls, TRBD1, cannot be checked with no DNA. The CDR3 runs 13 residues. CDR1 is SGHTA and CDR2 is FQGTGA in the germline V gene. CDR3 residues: CASNGGPQDTQYF.

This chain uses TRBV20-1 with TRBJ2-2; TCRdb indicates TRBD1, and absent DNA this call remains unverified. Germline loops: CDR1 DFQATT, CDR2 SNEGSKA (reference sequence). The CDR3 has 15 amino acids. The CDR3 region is CSARRDRVESGELFF.

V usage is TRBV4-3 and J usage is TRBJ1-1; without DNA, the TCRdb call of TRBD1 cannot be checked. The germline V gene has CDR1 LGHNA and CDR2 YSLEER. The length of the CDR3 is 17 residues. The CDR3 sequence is CASSLLDTAGRNTEAFF.

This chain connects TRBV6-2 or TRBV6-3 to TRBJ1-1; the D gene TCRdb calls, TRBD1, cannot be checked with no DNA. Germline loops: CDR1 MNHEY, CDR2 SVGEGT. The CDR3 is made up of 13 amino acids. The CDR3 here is CASSLGGTTEAFF.

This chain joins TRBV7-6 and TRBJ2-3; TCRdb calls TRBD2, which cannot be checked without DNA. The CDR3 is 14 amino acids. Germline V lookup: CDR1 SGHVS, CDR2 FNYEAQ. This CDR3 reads CASSFVGHTDTQYF.

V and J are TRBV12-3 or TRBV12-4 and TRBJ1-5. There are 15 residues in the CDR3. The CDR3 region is CASSYGPKGNQPQHF.

CDR3: CASNRANTDTQYF. This chain joins TRBV12-3 or TRBV12-4 and TRBJ2-3; TCRdb indicates TRBD1, and absent DNA this call remains unverified. The CDR3 covers 13 residues.

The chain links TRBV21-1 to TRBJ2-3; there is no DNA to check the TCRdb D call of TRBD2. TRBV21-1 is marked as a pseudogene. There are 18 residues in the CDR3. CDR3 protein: CASSKVPATSGSTDTQYF.

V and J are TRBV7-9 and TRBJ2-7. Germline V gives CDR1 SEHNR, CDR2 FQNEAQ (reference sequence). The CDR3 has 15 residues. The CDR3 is CASSFWSEFSYEQYF.

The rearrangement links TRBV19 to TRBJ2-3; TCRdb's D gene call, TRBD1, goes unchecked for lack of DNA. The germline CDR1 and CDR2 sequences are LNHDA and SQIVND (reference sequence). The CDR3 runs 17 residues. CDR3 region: CASSSSGTEIFMDTQYF.

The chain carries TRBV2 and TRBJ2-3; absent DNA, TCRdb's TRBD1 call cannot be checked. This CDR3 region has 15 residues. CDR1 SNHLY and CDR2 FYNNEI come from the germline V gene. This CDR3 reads CASSKPGASTDTQYF.

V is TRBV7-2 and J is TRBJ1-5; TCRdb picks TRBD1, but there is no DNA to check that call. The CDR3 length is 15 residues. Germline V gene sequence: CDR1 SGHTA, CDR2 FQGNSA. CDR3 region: CASSLWGAGNQPQHF. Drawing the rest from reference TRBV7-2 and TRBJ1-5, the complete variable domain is GAGVSQSPSNKVTEKGKDVELRCDPISGHTALYWYRQSLGQGLEFLIYFQGNSAPDKSGLPSDRFSAERTGGSVSTLTIQRTQQEDSAVYLCASSLWGAGNQPQHFGDGTRLSIL.

The CDR3 spells CSAMFGRGFSYEQYF. The chain is built from TRBV20-1 and TRBJ2-7; TCRdb reports TRBD1, a call that lacks DNA to check it against. Germline-derived CDR1 and CDR2 are DFQATT and SNEGSKA (reference sequence). The CDR3 loop spans 15 amino acids.

Here the CDR3 reads CASSEQGLNEQFF. V is TRBV7-6 and J is TRBJ2-1; TCRdb's D gene call, TRBD1, goes unchecked for lack of DNA. CDR1 and CDR2 from the germline V gene are SGHVS and FNYEAQ. The CDR3 is made up of 13 amino acids.

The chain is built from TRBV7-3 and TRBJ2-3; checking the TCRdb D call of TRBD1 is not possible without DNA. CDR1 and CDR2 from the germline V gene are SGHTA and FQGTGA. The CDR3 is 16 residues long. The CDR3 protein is CASSQSRTGPEDTQYF.

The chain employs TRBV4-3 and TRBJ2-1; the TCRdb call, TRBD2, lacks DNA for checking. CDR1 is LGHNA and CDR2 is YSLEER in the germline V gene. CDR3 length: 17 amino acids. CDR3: CASSQESVRGAYNEQFF.

CDR3 loop: CASTSPHTGELFF. This rearrangement joins TRBV12-3 or TRBV12-4 to TRBJ2-2; checking the TCRdb D call of TRBD1 is not possible without DNA. The length of the CDR3 is 13 residues.

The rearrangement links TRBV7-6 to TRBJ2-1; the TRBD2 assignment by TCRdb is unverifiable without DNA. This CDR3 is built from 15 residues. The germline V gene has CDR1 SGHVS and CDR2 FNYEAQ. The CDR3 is CASSFRFSGSNEQFF.

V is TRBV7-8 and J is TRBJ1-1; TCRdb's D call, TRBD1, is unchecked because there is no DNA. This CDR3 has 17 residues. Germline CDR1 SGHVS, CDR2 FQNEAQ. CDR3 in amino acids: CASSLVRGGIGDTEAFF.

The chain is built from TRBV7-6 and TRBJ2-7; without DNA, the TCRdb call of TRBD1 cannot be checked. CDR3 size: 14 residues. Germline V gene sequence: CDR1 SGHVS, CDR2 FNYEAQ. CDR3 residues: CASSTGTATYEQYF.

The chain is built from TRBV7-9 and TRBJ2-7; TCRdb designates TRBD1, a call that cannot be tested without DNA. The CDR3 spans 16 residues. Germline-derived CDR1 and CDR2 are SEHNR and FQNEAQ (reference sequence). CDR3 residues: CASSLYPGTGGYEQYF.